The 12 T cell receptor beta chains below all came from one sample that was sequenced in a study of cytomegalovirus exposure and HLA in healthy donors. The primer mix had 60 Vbeta and 13 Jbeta primers. Assay: immunoSEQ multiplex PCR; the TCRdb copy retains only in-frame clones and omits some. Among about 160,000 clones listed, around 74% were seen once. Sequencing was performed on PBMCs. Receptor source: a woman in her twenties or thirties in good health and CMV-seronegative.

The chain carries TRBV25-1 and TRBJ2-2, with 10 bases identical to TRBD1. The germline V gene has CDR1 MGHDK and CDR2 SYGVNS. This CDR3 spans 16 amino acids. Unmatched junction bases numbered 11, after V lost 6 bases and J lost 7 bases. DNA for the CDR3: TGTGCCAGCAGCGTAATTCCGGGACAGGGGATCGGGGAGCTGTTTTTT. Translation gives CASSVIPGQGIGELFF.

The chain uses TRBV19 and TRBJ2-7; 9 bases line up with TRBD2. V shed 3 bases, J shed 3 bases, and the junction held 6 bases outside the gene matches. From germline, CDR1 is LNHDA and CDR2 SQIVND (reference sequence). There are 15 residues in the CDR3. The CDR3 protein is CASSMSAGGGYEQYF. The CDR3, as DNA: TGTGCCAGTAGTATGTCAGCGGGGGGCGGCTACGAGCAGTACTTC.

V gene TRBV7-6 combines with J gene TRBJ1-3, with D tentatively TRBD1 (6 bases). Germline CDR1 SGHVS, CDR2 FNYEAQ. V was cut by 3 bases and J by 2 bases, with 8 bases left in between. The CDR3 sequence is 14 residues long. This CDR3 is CASSLTGPGNTIYF. CDR3 coding DNA: TGTGCCAGCAGCTTGACAGGCCCTGGAAACACCATATATTTT.

V usage is TRBV28 and J usage is TRBJ1-5; TRBD1 matches at 9 bases. The length of the CDR3 is 16 residues. The germline V gene encodes CDR1 MDHEN and CDR2 SYDVKM. V lost 4 bases, J lost 6 bases, and 10 bases stayed unmatched. CDR3 amino acids: CASSSPQGAPGQPQHF. CDR3 DNA: TGTGCCAGCAGTTCACCACAGGGGGCGCCGGGTCAGCCCCAGCATTTT. The complete variable domain, with remaining parts taken from reference TRBV28 and TRBJ1-5, reads DVKVTQSSRYLVKRTGEKVFLECVQDMDHENMFWYRQDPGLGLRLIYFSYDVKMKEKGDIPEGYSVSREKKERFSLILESASTNQTSMYLCASSSPQGAPGQPQHFGDGTRLSIL.

The CDR3 DNA reads as TGTGCCAGCTGGACAGGGAGTAACTATGGCTACACCTTC. Translation gives CASWTGSNYGYTF. The gene calls are TRBV10-3 and TRBJ1-2, with 8 positions matching TRBD1. CDR1 and CDR2 from the germline V gene are ENHRY and SYGVKD. Losses at the gene ends were 10 bases for V and 1 base for J; bases not matched to a gene: 5. This CDR3 comprises 13 residues.

This chain links TRBV11-2 with TRBJ1-2, with TRBD1 identical over 9 bases. The germline CDR1 and CDR2 sequences are SGHAT and FQNNGV. The CDR3 is 14 amino acids. Germline trimming cut 5 bases from V and 5 bases from J; bases unmatched to any gene: 6. CDR3 sequence reads: CASSARDRDYGYTF. CDR3 DNA sequence: TGTGCCAGCAGCGCCCGGGACAGGGATTATGGCTACACCTTC.

The CDR3 bases are TGCACCAGCAGCCAAGAGGTCAGGCGCATGAACACTGAAGCTTTCTTT. Protein product: CTSSQEVRRMNTEAFF. The chain has TRBV1 and TRBJ1-1; the table calls TRBD1, which could not be checked here. TRBV1 is an annotated pseudogene. The CDR3 is 16 amino acids.

This rearrangement joins TRBV4-1 to TRBJ2-3, with D uncertain. Between the trimmed V and J ends, which lost 6 bases and 0 bases, there was a span of 16 bases. The CDR3 runs to 16 residues. CDR1 and CDR2 from the germline V gene are MGHRA and YSYEKL. The CDR3 spells CASSSVVVSSTDTQYF. CDR3 DNA sequence: TGCGCCAGCAGTTCCGTAGTTGTGTCTAGCACAGATACGCAGTATTTT.

This clone occurred a few times. This sequence joins TRBV7-2 and TRBJ2-3; 15 nucleotides match TRBD2. Per the germline V gene, CDR1 is SGHTA and CDR2 is FQGNSA. This CDR3 is 17 amino acids long. With 5 bases clipped from V and 6 bases from J, the junction kept 9 bases outside the gene matches. The CDR3 spells CASSPEGLAGGADTQYF. DNA for the CDR3: TGTGCCAGCAGCCCCGAGGGACTAGCGGGGGGTGCTGATACGCAGTATTTT.

The chain employs TRBV6-1 and TRBJ1-6; 7 bases fit TRBD1. The germline V gene encodes CDR1 MNHNS and CDR2 SASEGT. CDR3 length: 15 amino acids. V lost 4 bases, J lost 7 bases, and 7 bases stayed unmatched. The CDR3 nucleotides read TGTGCCAGCAGTGCCTTTTCAGGGGGAAATTCACCCCTCCACTTT. This translates into CASSAFSGGNSPLHF.

The rearrangement uses TRBV7-6 and TRBJ1-2, with 9 bases lining up with TRBD1. The germline gives CDR1 SGHVS, CDR2 FNYEAQ. The J segment lost 7 bases and the V segment lost 3 bases, leaving 12 bases of the junction unmatched. This CDR3 comprises 16 residues. The CDR3: CASSFWDRERDFGYTF. For the CDR3, the DNA is TGTGCCAGCAGCTTTTGGGACAGGGAAAGGGATTTTGGCTACACCTTC.

The J gene is TRBJ1-5, the V gene TRBV7-9; tentative D call: TRBD1 (6 bases). The germline gives CDR1 SEHNR, CDR2 FQNEAQ (reference sequence). The CDR3 is 15 amino acids. The ends were cut back, 5 bases at V and 2 bases at J, with 13 bases in the middle. CDR3 nucleotide sequence: TGTGCCAGCAGCCCGCTAGGACAGCGCAATCAGCCCCAGCATTTT. This translates into CASSPLGQRNQPQHF. Full variable domain (outside the CDR3, taken from reference TRBV7-9 and TRBJ1-5): DTGVSQNPRHKITKRGQNVTFRCDPISEHNRLYWYRQTLGQGPEFLTYFQNEAQLEKSRLLSDRFSAERPKGSFSTLEIQRTEQGDSAMYLCASSPLGQRNQPQHFGDGTRLSIL.